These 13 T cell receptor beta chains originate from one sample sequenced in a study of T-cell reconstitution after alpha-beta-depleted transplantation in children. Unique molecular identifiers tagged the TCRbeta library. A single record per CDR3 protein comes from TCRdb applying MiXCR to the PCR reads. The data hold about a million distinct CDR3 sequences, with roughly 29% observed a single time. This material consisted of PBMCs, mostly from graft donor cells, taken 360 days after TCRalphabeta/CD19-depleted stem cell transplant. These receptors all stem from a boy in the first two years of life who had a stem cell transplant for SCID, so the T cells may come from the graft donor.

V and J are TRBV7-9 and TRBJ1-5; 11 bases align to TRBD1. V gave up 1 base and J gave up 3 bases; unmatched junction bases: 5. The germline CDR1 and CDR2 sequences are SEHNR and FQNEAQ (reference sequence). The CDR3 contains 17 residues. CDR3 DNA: TGTGCCAGCAGCTTAGTAGGGGGACAGGGGGACAATCAGCCCCAGCATTTT. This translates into CASSLVGGQGDNQPQHF.

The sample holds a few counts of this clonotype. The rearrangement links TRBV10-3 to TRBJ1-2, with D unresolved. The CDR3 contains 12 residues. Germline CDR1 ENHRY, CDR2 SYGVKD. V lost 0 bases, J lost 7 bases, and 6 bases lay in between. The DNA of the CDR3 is TGTGCCATCAGTGAGTCTAGGCGTGGCTACACCTTC. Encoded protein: CAISESRRGYTF.

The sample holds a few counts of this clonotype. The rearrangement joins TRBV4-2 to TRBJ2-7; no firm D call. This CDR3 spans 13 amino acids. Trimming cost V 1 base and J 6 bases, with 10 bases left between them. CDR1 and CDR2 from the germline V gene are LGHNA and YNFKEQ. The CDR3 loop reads CASSQGHTGEQYF. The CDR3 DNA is TGTGCCAGCAGCCAAGGACATACTGGCGAGCAGTACTTC.

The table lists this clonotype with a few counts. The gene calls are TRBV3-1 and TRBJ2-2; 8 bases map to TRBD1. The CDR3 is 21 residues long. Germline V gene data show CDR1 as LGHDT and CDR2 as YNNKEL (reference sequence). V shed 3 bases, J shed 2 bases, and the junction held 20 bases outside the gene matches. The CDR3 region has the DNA TGTGCCAGCAGCCAGGAATTGCTGATTTTAGACAGGGGTGAAAACACCGGGGAGCTGTTTTTT. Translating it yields CASSQELLILDRGENTGELFF. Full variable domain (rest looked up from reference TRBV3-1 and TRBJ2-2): DTAVSQTPKYLVTQMGNDKSIKCEQNLGHDTMYWYKQDSKKFLKIMFSYNNKELIINETVPNRFSPKSPDKAHLNLHINSLELGDSAVYFCASSQELLILDRGENTGELFFGEGSRLTVL.

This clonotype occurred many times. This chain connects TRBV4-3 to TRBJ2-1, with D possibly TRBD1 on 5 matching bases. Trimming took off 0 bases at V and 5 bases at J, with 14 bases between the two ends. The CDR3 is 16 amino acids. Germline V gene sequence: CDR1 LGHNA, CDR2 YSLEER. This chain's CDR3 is CASSQDYQGKDNEQFF. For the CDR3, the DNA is TGCGCCAGCAGCCAAGATTACCAGGGAAAGGACAATGAGCAGTTCTTC.

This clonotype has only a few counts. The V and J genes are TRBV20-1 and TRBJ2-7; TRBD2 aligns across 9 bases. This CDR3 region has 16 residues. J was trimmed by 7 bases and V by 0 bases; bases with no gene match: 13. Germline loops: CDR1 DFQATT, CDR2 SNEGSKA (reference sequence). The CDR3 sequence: CSARDAGGPVEYEQYF. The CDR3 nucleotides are TGCAGTGCTAGAGACGCGGGGGGGCCTGTAGAGTATGAGCAGTACTTC.

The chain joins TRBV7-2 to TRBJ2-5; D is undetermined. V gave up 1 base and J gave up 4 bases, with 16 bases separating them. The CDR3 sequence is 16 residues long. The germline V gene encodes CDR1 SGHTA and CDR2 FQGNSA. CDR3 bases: TGTGCCAGCAGCTTAGGGTCCGGACCCGTGAGAGAGACCCAGTACTTC. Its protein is CASSLGSGPVRETQYF.

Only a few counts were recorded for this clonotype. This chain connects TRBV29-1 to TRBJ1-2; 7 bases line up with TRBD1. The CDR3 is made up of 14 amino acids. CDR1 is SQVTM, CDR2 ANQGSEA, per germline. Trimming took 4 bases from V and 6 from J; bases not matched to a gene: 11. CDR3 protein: CSVAPTGKVHGYTF. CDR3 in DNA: TGCAGCGTTGCTCCGACAGGGAAGGTCCATGGCTACACCTTC. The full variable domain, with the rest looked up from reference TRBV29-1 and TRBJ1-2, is SAVISQKPSRDICQRGTSLTIQCQVDSQVTMMFWYRQQPGQSLTLIATANQGSEATYESGFVIDKFPISRPNLTFSTLTVSNMSPEDSSIYLCSVAPTGKVHGYTFGSGTRLTVV.

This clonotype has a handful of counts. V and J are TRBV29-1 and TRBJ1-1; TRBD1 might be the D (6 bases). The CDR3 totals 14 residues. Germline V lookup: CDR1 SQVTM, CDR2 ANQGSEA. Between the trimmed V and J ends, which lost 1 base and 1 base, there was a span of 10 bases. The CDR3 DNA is TGCAGCGTTGAAGTTCGACAGGCGAACACTGAAGCTTTCTTT. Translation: CSVEVRQANTEAFF.

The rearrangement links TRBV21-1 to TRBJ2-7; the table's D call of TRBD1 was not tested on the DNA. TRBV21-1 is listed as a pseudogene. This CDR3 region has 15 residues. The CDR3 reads CASSKTGAPNHEQYF. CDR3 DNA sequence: TGTGCCAGCAGCAAGACGGGGGCCCCGAACCACGAGCAGTACTTC.

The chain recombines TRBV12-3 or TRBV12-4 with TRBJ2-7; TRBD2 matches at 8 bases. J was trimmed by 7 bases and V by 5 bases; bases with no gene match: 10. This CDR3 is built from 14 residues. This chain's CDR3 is CASSPLRTSPEQYF. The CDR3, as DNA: TGTGCCAGCAGTCCTCTTCGGACTAGCCCGGAGCAGTACTTC.

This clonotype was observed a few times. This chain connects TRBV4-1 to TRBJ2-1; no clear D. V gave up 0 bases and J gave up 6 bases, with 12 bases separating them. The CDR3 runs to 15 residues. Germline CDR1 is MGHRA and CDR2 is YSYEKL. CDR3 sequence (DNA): TGCGCCAGCAGCCAAGATGGCCCAATCATCAATGAGCAGTTCTTC. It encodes CASSQDGPIINEQFF.

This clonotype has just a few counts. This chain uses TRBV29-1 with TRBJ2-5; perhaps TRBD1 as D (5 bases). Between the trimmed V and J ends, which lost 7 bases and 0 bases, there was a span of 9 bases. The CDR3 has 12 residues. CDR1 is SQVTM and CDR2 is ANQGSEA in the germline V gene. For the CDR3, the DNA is TGCAGCGGGGGCTCGTACCAAGAGACCCAGTACTTC. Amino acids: CSGGSYQETQYF.